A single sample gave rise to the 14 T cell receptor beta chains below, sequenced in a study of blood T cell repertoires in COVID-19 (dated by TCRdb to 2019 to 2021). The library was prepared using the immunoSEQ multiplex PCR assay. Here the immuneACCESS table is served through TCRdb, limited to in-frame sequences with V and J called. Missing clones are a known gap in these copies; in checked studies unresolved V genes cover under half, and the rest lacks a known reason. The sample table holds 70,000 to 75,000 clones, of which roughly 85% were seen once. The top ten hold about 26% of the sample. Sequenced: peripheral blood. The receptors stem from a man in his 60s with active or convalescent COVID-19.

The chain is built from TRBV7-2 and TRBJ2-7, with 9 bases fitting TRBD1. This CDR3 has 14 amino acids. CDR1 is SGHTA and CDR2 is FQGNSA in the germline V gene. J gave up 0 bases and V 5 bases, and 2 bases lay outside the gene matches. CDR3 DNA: TGTGCCAGCAGCCGGGACAGGGCCTCCTACGAGCAGTACTTC. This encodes CASSRDRASYEQYF.

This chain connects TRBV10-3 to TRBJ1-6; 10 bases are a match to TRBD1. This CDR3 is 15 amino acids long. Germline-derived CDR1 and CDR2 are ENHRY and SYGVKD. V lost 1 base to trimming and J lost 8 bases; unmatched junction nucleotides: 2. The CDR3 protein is CAISEYGTGDSPLHF. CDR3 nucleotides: TGTGCCATCAGTGAGTATGGGACAGGGGATTCACCCCTCCACTTT.

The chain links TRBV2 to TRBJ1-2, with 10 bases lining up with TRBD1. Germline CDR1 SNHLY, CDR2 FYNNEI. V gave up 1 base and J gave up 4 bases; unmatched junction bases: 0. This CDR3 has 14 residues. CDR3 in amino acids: CASSEGTGGYGYTF. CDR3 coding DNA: TGTGCCAGCAGTGAAGGGACAGGGGGCTATGGCTACACCTTC.

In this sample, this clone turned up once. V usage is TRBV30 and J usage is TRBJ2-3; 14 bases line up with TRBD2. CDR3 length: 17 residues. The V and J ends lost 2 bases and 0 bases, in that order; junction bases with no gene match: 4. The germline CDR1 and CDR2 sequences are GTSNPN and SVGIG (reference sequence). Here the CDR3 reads CAWSTGLAGGSTDTQYF. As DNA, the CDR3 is TGTGCCTGGAGTACCGGACTAGCGGGGGGTAGCACAGATACGCAGTATTTT.

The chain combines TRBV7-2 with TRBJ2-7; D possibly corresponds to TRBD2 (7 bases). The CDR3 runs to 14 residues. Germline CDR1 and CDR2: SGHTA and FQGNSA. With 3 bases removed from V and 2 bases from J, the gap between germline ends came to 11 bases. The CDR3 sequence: CASSFPGGTYEQYF. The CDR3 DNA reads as TGTGCCAGCAGCTTTCCGGGGGGCACCTACGAGCAGTACTTC.

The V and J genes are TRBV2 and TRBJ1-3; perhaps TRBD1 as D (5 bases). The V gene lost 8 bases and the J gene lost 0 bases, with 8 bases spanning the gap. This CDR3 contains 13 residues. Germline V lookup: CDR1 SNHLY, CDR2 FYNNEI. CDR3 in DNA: TGTGCCAGCCTACAGGACTCTGGAAACACCATATATTTT. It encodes CASLQDSGNTIYF.

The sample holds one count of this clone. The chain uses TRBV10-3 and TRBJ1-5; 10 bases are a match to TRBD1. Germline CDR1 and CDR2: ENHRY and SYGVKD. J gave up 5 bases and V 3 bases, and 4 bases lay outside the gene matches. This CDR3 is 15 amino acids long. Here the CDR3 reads CAISDSDRGYQPQHF. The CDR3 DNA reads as TGTGCCATCAGTGACTCGGACAGGGGGTATCAGCCCCAGCATTTT.

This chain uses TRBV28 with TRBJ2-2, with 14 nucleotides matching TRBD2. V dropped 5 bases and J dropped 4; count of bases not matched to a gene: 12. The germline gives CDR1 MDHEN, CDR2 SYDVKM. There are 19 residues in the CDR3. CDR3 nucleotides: TGTGCCAGCAGTATACTGGGACTAGCGGGGGCCGCGGGCACCGGGGAGCTGTTTTTT. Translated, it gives CASSILGLAGAAGTGELFF.

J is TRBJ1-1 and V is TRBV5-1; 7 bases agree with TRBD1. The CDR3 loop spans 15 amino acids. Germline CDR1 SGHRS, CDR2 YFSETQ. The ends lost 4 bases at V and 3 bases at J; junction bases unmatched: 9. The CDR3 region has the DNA TGCGCCAGCAGCCCCCTAACAGGGGCGGACACTGAAGCTTTCTTT. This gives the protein CASSPLTGADTEAFF. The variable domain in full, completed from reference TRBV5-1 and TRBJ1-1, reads KAGVTQTPRYLIKTRGQQVTLSCSPISGHRSVSWYQQTPGQGLQFLFEYFSETQRNKGNFPGRFSGRQFSNSRSEMNVSTLELGDSALYLCASSPLTGADTEAFFGQGTRLTVV.

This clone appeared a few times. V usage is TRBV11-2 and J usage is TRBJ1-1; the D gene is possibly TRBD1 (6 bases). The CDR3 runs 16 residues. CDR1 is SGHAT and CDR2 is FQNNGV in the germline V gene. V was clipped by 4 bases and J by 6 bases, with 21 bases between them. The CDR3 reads CASSSTRGAGRPEAFF. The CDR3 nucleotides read TGTGCCAGCAGCTCGACTCGGGGGGCAGGCCGGCCTGAAGCTTTCTTT.

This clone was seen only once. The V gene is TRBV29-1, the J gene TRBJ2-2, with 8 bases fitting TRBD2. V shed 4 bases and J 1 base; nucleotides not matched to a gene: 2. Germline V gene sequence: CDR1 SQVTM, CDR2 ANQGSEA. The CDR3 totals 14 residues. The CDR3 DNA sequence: TGCAGCGTTGGCGGGGGGCAGAACACCGGGGAGCTGTTTTTT. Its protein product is CSVGGGQNTGELFF.

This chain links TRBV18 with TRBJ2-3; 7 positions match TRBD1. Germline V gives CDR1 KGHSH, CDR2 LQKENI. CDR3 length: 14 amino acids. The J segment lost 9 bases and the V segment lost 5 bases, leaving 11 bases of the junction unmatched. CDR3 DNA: TGTGCCAGCTCATCGGCTGAGACAGGGAACACGCAGTATTTT. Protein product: CASSSAETGNTQYF. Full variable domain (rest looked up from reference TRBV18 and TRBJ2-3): NAGVMQNPRHLVRRRGQEARLRCSPMKGHSHVYWYRQLPEEGLKFMVYLQKENIIDESGMPKERFSAEFPKEGPSILRIQQVVRGDSAAYFCASSSAETGNTQYFGPGTRLTVL.

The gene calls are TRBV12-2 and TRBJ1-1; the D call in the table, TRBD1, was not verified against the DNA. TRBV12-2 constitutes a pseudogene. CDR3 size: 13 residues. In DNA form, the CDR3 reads TGTGCAAGTCGCTTCTACAGTAGCACTGAAGCTTTCTTT. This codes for CASRFYSSTEAFF.

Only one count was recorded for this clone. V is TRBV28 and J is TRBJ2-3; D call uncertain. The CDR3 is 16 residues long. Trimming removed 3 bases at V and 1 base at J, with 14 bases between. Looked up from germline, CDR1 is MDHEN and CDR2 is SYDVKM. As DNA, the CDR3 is TGTGCCAGCAGTTTTCCACCGGGTCCGGGCACAGATACGCAGTATTTT. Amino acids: CASSFPPGPGTDTQYF.